This entry describes one TCR beta chain. The protocol was immunoSEQ multiplex PCR, while the TCRdb copy is restricted to in-frame clones and leaves out a portion. The sample lists about 210,000 clones, roughly nine tenths occurring once. The data originate from a study of blood T cell repertoires in COVID-19. The sequenced material came from peripheral blood. The source of this sequence is a man between 25 and 39 years old with acute or convalescent COVID-19.

The CDR3 here is CASSQTSGISGANVLTF. For the CDR3, the DNA is TGTGCCAGCAGCCAAACTAGTGGCATCTCTGGGGCCAACGTCCTGACTTTC. The rearrangement uses TRBV14 and TRBJ2-6, with a tentative D call TRBD2 (5 bases). The length of the CDR3 is 17 residues. Trimming left V 2 bases short and J 0 bases short, with 11 bases between. Per the germline V gene, CDR1 is SGHDN and CDR2 is FVKESK.